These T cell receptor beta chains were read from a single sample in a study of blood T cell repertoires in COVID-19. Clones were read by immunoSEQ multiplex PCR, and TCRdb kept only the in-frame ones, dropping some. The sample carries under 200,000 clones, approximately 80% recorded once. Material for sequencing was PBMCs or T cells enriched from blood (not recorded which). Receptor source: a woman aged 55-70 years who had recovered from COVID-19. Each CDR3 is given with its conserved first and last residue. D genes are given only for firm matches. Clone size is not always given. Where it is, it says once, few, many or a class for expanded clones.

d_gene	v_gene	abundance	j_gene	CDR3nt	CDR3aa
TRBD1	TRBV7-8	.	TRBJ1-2	TGTGCCAGCAGTTCCACAGGGGGCCTTGAAACCCTCCGGTATGGCTACACCTTC	CASSSTGGLETLRYGYTF
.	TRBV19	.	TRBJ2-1	TGTGCCAGTAAGAGGCCAGGGTCCTACAATGAGCAGTTCTTC	CASKRPGSYNEQFF
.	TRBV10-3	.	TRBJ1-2	TGTGCCCTTGGGACTGTGGACTATGGCTACACCTTC	CALGTVDYGYTF
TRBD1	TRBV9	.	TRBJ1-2	TGTGCCAGCAGCGTAGGGGGACAGGGACCTCTCTACACCTTC	CASSVGGQGPLYTF
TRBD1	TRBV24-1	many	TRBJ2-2	TGTGCCACCAGTGACCGGACAGGGGGCTTTACCGGGGAGCTGTTTTTT	CATSDRTGGFTGELFF
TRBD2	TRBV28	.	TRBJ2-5	TGTGCCAGCAGCCGCCCCCGCGGGGGACGAGAGACCCAGTACTTC	CASSRPRGGRETQYF
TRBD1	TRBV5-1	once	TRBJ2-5	TGCGCCAGCAGCCCCCAACCGGGACAGGGGGAAGGGCAGACCCAGTACTTC	CASSPQPGQGEGQTQYF
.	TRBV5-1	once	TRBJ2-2	TGCGCCAGCAGCTTGGCTAACGCGGCGAACACCGGGGAGCTGTTTTTT	CASSLANAANTGELFF
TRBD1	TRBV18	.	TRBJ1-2	TGTGCCAGCTCACCACGTACATGGGCAGGGGGCTTCGGAGGCAATGGCTACACCTTC	CASSPRTWAGGFGGNGYTF
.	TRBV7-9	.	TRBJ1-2	TGTGCCAGCAGCTTATCAGGGTCCGATGGTTTTAATGGCTACACCTTC	CASSLSGSDGFNGYTF
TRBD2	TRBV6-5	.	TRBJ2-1	TGTGCCAGCAGTTCCATTAGCGGGAGCTACAATGAGCAGTTCTTC	CASSSISGSYNEQFF
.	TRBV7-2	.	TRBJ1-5	TGTGCCAGCAGCGGGCAGGGAAGCAATCAGCCCCAGCATTTT	CASSGQGSNQPQHF
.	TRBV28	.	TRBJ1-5	TGTGCCAGCAGTTTAAGGCTGGCCCAGGCGATCAATCAGCCCCAGCATTTT	CASSLRLAQAINQPQHF
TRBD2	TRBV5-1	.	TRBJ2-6	TGCGCCAGCAGCTTTGCGGCAGGGAGGGACTCTGGGGCCAACGTCCTGACTTTC	CASSFAAGRDSGANVLTF
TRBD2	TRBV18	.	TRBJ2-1	TGTGCCAGCTCAGCCTCCCTAGCGGGAGGAATGAATGAGCAGTTCTTC	CASSASLAGGMNEQFF
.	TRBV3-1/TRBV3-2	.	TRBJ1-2	TGTGCCAGCAGCCAAGCTAGGGGCGGGGGCTATGGCTACACCTTC	CASSQARGGGYGYTF
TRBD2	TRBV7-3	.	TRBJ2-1	TGTGCCAGCAGCTTGAGACTAGCGGGAACCTACAATGAGCAGTTCTTC	CASSLRLAGTYNEQFF
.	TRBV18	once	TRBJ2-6	TGTGCCAGCTCACCCACCGGCTCTGGGGCCAACGTCCTGACTTTC	CASSPTGSGANVLTF
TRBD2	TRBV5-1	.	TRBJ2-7	TGCGCCAGCAGCCCCGGAGGAGCGGGGATCTCCTACGAGCAGTACTTC	CASSPGGAGISYEQYF
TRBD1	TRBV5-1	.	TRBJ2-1	TGCGCCAGCAGCTTGGTAGGACAGGCCTACAATGAGCAGTTCTTC	CASSLVGQAYNEQFF
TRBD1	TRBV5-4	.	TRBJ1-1	TGTGCCAGCAGCTTGGAGGGGGCGTTGGGCACTGAAGCTTTCTTT	CASSLEGALGTEAFF
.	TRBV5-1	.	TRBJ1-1	TGCGCCAGCAGCTTGGGGACAAGCCCGGGGGCTGAAGCTTTCTTT	CASSLGTSPGAEAFF
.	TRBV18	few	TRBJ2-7	TGTGCCAGCTCACCCGACAACTCCTACGAGCAGTACTTC	CASSPDNSYEQYF
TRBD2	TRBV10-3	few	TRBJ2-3	TGTGCCATCAGTGAATGGTCGCGGGGGGGCCGCTTTGTGTTAGCAGATACGCAGTATTTT	CAISEWSRGGRFVLADTQYF
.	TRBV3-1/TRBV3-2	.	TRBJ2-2	TGTGCCAGCAGCCAAGCCGTGAGTACCGGGGAGCTGTTTTTT	CASSQAVSTGELFF
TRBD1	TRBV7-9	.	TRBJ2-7	TGTGCCAGCAGCTCAATCCGACAGGGGGCCTACGAGCAGTACTTC	CASSSIRQGAYEQYF
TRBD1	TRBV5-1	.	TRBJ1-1	TGCGCCAGCAGCCAAGGACAGGTGAACACTGAAGCTTTCTTT	CASSQGQVNTEAFF
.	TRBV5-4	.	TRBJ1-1	TGTGCCAGCAGCTTGTTCCACAGGGTCACTGAAGCTTTCTTT	CASSLFHRVTEAFF
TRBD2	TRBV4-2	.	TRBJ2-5	TGTGCCAGCAGCCAAGGACTAGCGGGACAAATTCAGTACTTC	CASSQGLAGQIQYF
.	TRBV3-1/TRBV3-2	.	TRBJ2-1	TGTGCCAGCAGCACGACCGCTAGCTCCTACAATGAGCAGTTCTTC	CASSTTASSYNEQFF
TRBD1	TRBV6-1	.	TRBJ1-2	TGTGCCAGCAGTGTAGCGGGACAGGGGGCCATCTATGGCTACACCTTC	CASSVAGQGAIYGYTF
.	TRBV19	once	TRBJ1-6	TGTGCCAGTAGGCCGGGACAAAATAATTCACCCCTCCACTTT	CASRPGQNNSPLHF
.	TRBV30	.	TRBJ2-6	TGTGCCTGGAGTTACGGCGGCTCTGGGGCCAACGTCCTGACTTTC	CAWSYGGSGANVLTF
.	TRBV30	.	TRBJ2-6	TGTGCCTGGGTCCTGAGGGGGGCCAACGTCCTGACTTTC	CAWVLRGANVLTF
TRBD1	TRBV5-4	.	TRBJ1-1	TGTGCCAGCCGGACAGGGGGCAGCGGCACTGAAGCTTTCTTT	CASRTGGSGTEAFF
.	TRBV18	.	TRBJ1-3	TGTGCCAGCTCACCACCATCCAGGGCTGGAAACACCATATATTTT	CASSPPSRAGNTIYF
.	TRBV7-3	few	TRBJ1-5	TGTGCCAGCAGCTTAACTTATGATCAGCCCCAGCATTTT	CASSLTYDQPQHF
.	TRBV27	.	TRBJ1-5	TGTGCCAGCAGTGTGCAGGGGCCAGGGCAGCCCCAGCATTTT	CASSVQGPGQPQHF
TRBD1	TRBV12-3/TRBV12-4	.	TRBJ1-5	TGTGCCAGCAGTCCACAGGGGAATCAGCCCCAGCATTTT	CASSPQGNQPQHF
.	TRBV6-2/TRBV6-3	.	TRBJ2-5	TGTGCCAGCAGCAGGGGTGGTGTTAGGGAGACCCAGTACTTC	CASSRGGVRETQYF
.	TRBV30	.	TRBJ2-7	TGTGCCTGGGGTTATGGAATGGGACTTTACGAGCAGTACTTC	CAWGYGMGLYEQYF
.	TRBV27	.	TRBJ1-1	TGTGCCAGCAGTTTATCTCCCGACACTCGACCCTGGGAAGCTTTCTTT	CASSLSPDTRPWEAFF
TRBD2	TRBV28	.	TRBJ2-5	TGTGCCAGCAGGACTAGCCTAAGCCGGCGTGGGGAGACCCAGTACTTC	CASRTSLSRRGETQYF
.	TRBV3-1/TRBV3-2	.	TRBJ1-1	TGTGCCAGCAGCCAAGTGGGGGAGGTAGCTTTCTTT	CASSQVGEVAFF
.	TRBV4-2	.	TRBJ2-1	TGTGCCAGCAGCCAAGAATCGGTCGCGGCTTATAATGAGCAGTTCTTC	CASSQESVAAYNEQFF
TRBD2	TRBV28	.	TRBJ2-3	TGTGCCAGCAGTTCCCCCGGCGGGAGGAGTCCAGATACGCAGTATTTT	CASSSPGGRSPDTQYF
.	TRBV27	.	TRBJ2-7	TGTGCCAGCAGCCGAGTCGGTCCCATTACCGAGCAGTACTTC	CASSRVGPITEQYF
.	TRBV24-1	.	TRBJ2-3	TGTGCCACCAGTGATTTGCTTCCAGATACGCAGTATTTT	CATSDLLPDTQYF